This TCR beta chain was recorded in a study of blood T cell repertoires in COVID-19 (TCRdb year 2020). For context, the study as a whole: Samples from collaborators originated in the United States, Italy and Spain and spanned both the acute and convalescent phases of COVID-19. The prospective study material was composed of cDNA or gDNA derived from T cells, B-cell-depleted T cells, or PBMCs. Subjects who had been exposed to COVID-19, were actively infected with it, or had recovered from it provided the deeply sampled blood TCRbeta repertoires that made up the dataset. The repertoires were released in a freely available public database meant as a resource for research on the immune response to SARS-CoV-2. Samples came from the ongoing ImmuneRACE study (first 160 participants) plus 1,254 subjects from 6 global collaborators. Nearly every sample came with metadata listing a de-identified subject ID, COVID-19 status, age in years and sex. HLA class I and class II types, where available, came from metadata supplied by the sample provider rather than from assay-based typing. Paper-wide results and their limitations: Clinical and demographic metadata were provided uncurated, with the amount varying by source and participant.

TCRbeta CDR3 regions were amplified from genomic DNA by means of the immunoSEQ Assay, a bias-controlled multiplex PCR. The published analysis was carried out like this. The number of nucleated cells in each sample was estimated from the amplification of reference gene primers within the assay. To quantify the absolute abundance of each unique TCRbeta CDR3 rearrangement, sequence reads were collapsed and filtered. For each sample, productive Simpson clonality was calculated as the square root of Simpson's diversity index over productive rearrangements. TCRdb took over this immuneACCESS table, retaining in-frame rearrangements with V and J assigned. Such tables are incomplete; in checked studies, under half of the missing clones stem from an unresolved V gene, and the remainder is unexplained. The V and J calls and clone size were taken over from that table, and D and trimming were inferred from the DNA. Within this sample are approximately 130,000 clones, with around 83% of them counted one time only. The top ten constitute 4.3% of the sample.

Worth noting for this clone: Its antigen remains unidentified. Base qualities are not provided; no much larger clone lies one nucleotide away.

The CDR3 has 13 amino acids, counting the end cysteine and phenylalanine. The kept DNA is CDR3 alone, 39 bases in frame from the first base. The V and J ends are trimmed by 5 bases and 7 bases, leaving 14 bases between them. CDR1 and CDR2 (SGHAT, FQNNGV) derive from the germline V gene. The collaborating institutions used their own protocols to collect whole blood in K2EDTA tubes. For TCRbeta analysis, collaborators shipped samples as frozen whole blood, isolated PBMCs, or DNA extracted from either of those sample types. What was sequenced was peripheral blood. The chain is made from TRBV11-2 and TRBJ1-1, with TRBD1 tentatively as D gene (5 bases match). This TCR was recovered from a human donor in a cohort sampled during active COVID-19. The CDR3 reads as follows: CASSPHPGNEAFF. In nucleotide form, the sequence is TGTGCCAGCAGCCCCCACCCAGGGAATGAAGCTTTCTTT.